A single sample gave rise to the 14 T cell receptor beta chains below, sequenced in a study of sequential checkpoint blockade in melanoma. Sequencing used immunoSEQ multiplex PCR; TCRdb keeps in-frame clones, though not all of them. The sample yields around 10,000 clones, 27% seen once. Documented treatment: randomized to nivolumab then ipilimumab (arm A) or the reverse (arm B). The material sequenced was tumor tissue (inferred from file names), taken from a patient given nivolumab and ipilimumab in sequence. These receptors all come from a human donor with melanoma.

This rearrangement joins TRBV15 to TRBJ2-5, with 7 bases lining up with TRBD1. The CDR3 sequence is 16 residues long. J gave up 3 bases and V 7 bases, and 14 bases lay outside the gene matches. CDR1 is LNHNV, CDR2 YYDKDF, per germline (reference sequence). This chain's CDR3 is CATKTIITGTEETQYF. CDR3 in DNA: TGTGCCACCAAGACAATTATTACCGGGACAGAAGAGACCCAGTACTTC.

This clone was detected a few times. The genes are TRBV9 and TRBJ1-4; no clear D. There are 12 residues in the CDR3. Trimming stripped 5 bases from V and 6 bases from J, with 8 bases between. From germline, CDR1 is SGDLS and CDR2 YYNGEE. Written as DNA, the CDR3 is TGTGCCAGCAGTGGGGATTATGAAAAACTGTTTTTT. It codes for CASSGDYEKLFF.

The chain employs TRBV5-1 and TRBJ2-5, with TRBD1 identical over 9 bases. The ends lost 4 bases at V and 5 bases at J; junction bases unmatched: 9. CDR3 length: 15 amino acids. From germline, CDR1 is SGHRS and CDR2 YFSETQ. This chain's CDR3 is CASSKQGAVQETQYF. CDR3 in DNA: TGCGCCAGCAGCAAACAGGGGGCTGTTCAGGAGACCCAGTACTTC.

The gene calls are TRBV19 and TRBJ1-1; no reliable D call. Germline loops: CDR1 LNHDA, CDR2 SQIVND (reference sequence). This CDR3 is built from 12 residues. V was trimmed by 5 bases and J by 5 bases, leaving 9 bases between them. The CDR3 reads CASSGYSTEAFF. DNA for the CDR3: TGTGCCAGTAGTGGGTACTCTACTGAAGCTTTCTTT.

This clone has more than one count but fewer than ten. The V and J genes are TRBV12-2 and TRBJ1-5; TRBD1, as called in the table, went unchecked against the DNA. TRBV12-2 is recorded as a pseudogene. The CDR3 loop spans 15 amino acids. As DNA, the CDR3 is TGTGCCAGTGGGACAGAAATACATAGCAATCAGCCCCAGCATTTT. Its translation: CASGTEIHSNQPQHF.

J is TRBJ2-3 and V is TRBV6-8; TRBD1 matches at 10 bases. Looked up from germline, CDR1 is MNHGY and CDR2 is SAAAGT. The J segment lost 0 bases and the V segment lost 6 bases, leaving 3 bases of the junction unmatched. The CDR3 loop spans 15 amino acids. The CDR3: CASRRTGGSTDTQYF. The CDR3 DNA is TGTGCCAGCAGACGGACAGGGGGTAGCACAGATACGCAGTATTTT.

The sample holds a few counts of this clone. The V gene is TRBV18, the J gene TRBJ2-1; TRBD2 might be the D (5 bases). Between the trimmed V and J ends, which lost 1 base and 5 bases, there was a span of 6 bases. The CDR3 sequence is 13 residues long. The germline CDR1 and CDR2 sequences are KGHSH and LQKENI. The CDR3: CASSPQEDNEQFF. CDR3 nucleotides: TGTGCCAGCTCACCACAGGAGGACAATGAGCAGTTCTTC.

This clone was counted ten times or more. The genes are TRBV11-3 and TRBJ1-1; D unclear. Germline V lookup: CDR1 SGHNT, CDR2 YENEEA. V was shortened by 0 bases and J by 1 base, with 12 bases between the two germline ends. The CDR3 runs 16 residues. CDR3 sequence (DNA): TGTGCCAGCAGCTTAGATTTAGGTCCGGGGAACACTGAAGCTTTCTTT. This codes for CASSLDLGPGNTEAFF.

This clone was picked up a small number of times. The chain links TRBV6-8 to TRBJ1-3, with D perhaps matching TRBD1 (5 bases). The CDR3 has 14 residues. The V and J ends lost 4 bases and 4 bases respectively, with 11 bases between them. From germline, CDR1 is MNHGY and CDR2 SAAAGT. CDR3 nucleotides: TGTGCCAGCAGTTCGCCAGGGATGGGAAACACCATATATTTT. It specifies CASSSPGMGNTIYF.

This clone was counted at least ten times. The chain links TRBV11-3 to TRBJ2-3; either TRBD1 or TRBD2 may supply D (5 bases each). The length of the CDR3 is 16 residues. Trimming removed 5 bases at V and 0 bases at J, with 15 bases between. From germline, CDR1 is SGHNT and CDR2 YENEEA. The CDR3 DNA reads as TGTGCCAGCAGCCCGACTCCGGGACCCAGCACAGATACGCAGTATTTT. Protein: CASSPTPGPSTDTQYF.

This clone was seen at least ten times. V gene TRBV6-8 combines with J gene TRBJ1-2; maybe TRBD1 (6 bases). Germline CDR1 MNHGY, CDR2 SAAAGT. Trimming took off 5 bases at V and 2 bases at J, with 18 bases between the two ends. This CDR3 spans 16 amino acids. CDR3 in DNA: TGTGCCAGCAGTCCAACATCAGGGGCCCCCAACTATGGCTACACCTTC. It is translated as CASSPTSGAPNYGYTF.

This clone has only a few counts. The genes are TRBV9 and TRBJ2-7; D possibly uses TRBD1 or TRBD2 (5 bases each). Deletions cut 0 bases from V and 6 bases from J, with 10 bases between. The CDR3 sequence is 13 residues long. The germline V gene encodes CDR1 SGDLS and CDR2 YYNGEE. The CDR3 nucleotides read TGTGCCAGCAGCGTAGTAGGGGACCGCGAGCAGTACTTC. Protein product: CASSVVGDREQYF.

The chain's CDR3 is CASSPYSGNHEQYF. The CDR3 nucleotides are TGTGCCAGCTCACCGTATTCAGGGAATCACGAGCAGTACTTC. This sequence joins TRBV18 and TRBJ2-7, with a weak D call TRBD1 (5 bases). V lost 3 bases, J lost 5 bases, and 14 bases lay in between. This CDR3 contains 14 residues. Germline V lookup: CDR1 KGHSH, CDR2 LQKENI.

This clone came up a few times. V usage is TRBV6-8 and J usage is TRBJ1-5; perhaps TRBD1 as D (5 bases). This CDR3 contains 15 residues. Trimming stripped 5 bases from V and 7 bases from J, with 18 bases between. Germline V gives CDR1 MNHGY, CDR2 SAAAGT. The CDR3 coding sequence is TGTGCCAGCAGTGACCCGGCGGGCGCAGGGCAGCCCCAGCATTTT. Its protein product is CASSDPAGAGQPQHF.